This T cell receptor beta chain was captured by sequencing in a study of T cells in Graves' hyperthyroidism and ophthalmopathy. This clonotype was seen at least ten times. TCR beta CDR3 regions were amplified from RNA transcripts. The HTBI set primed first-round TCR CDR3 RT-PCR. MiXCR, applied by TCRdb to the multiplex PCR reads, yields one record per CDR3 protein. The sample carries some 180,000 distinct CDR3 sequences, more than 15% recorded once. V gave up 4 bases and J gave up 7 bases, with 16 bases separating them. The CDR3 is 14 residues long. Germline V CDR1 and CDR2: SGHTA, FQGNSA. V is TRBV7-2 and J is TRBJ1-2; possible D gene TRBD1, 6 bases. The sequence came from a woman in her 50s with Graves' hyperthyroidism. Material for sequencing was blood. CDR3 amino acids: CASSSVGGAGGYTF. For the CDR3, the DNA is TGTGCCAGCAGCTCTGTGGGGGGGGCAGGTGGCTACACCTTC.